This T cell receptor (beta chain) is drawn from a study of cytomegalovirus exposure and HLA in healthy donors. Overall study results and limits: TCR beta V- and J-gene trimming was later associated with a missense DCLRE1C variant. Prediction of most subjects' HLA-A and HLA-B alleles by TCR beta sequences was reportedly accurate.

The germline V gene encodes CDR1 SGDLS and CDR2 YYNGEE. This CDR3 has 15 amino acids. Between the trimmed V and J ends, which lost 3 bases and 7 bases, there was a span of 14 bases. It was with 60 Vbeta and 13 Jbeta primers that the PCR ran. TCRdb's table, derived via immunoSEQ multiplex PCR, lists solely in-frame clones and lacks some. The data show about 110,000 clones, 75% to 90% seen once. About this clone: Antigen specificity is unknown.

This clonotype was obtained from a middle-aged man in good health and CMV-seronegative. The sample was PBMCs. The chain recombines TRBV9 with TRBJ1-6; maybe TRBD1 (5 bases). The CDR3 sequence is CASSDLQGSNSPLHF. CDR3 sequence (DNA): TGTGCCAGCAGCGACCTCCAGGGCTCCAATTCACCCCTCCACTTT.